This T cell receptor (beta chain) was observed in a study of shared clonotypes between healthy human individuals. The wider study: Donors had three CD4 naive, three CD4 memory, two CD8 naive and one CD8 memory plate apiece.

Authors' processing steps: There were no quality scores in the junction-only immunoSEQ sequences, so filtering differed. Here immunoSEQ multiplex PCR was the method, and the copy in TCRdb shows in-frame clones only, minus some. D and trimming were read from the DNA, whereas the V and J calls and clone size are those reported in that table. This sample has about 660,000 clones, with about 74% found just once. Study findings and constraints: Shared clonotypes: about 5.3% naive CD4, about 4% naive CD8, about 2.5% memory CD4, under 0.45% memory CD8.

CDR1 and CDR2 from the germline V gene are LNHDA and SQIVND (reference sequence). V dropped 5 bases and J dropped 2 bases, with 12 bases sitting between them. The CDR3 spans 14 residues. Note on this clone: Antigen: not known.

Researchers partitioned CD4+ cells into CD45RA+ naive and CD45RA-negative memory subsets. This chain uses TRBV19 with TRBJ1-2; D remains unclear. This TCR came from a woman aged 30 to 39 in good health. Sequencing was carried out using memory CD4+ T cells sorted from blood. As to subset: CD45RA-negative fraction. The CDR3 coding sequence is TGTGCCAGTAGTCCGCCCTCCGGCAACTATGGCTACACCTTC. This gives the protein CASSPPSGNYGYTF.